Each of the 21 T cell receptor beta chains below was sequenced from the same sample in a study of somatic mutations in cytotoxic T cells in rheumatoid arthritis. Method: immunoSEQ multiplex PCR; TCRdb's copy keeps in-frame clones and lacks some. The sample carries over 9,000 clones, roughly 68% recorded once. Source material: CD8+ T cells sorted from blood. The receptors shown here come from a man aged 60-69 years in good health.

The chain combines TRBV30 with TRBJ2-1; TRBD1 aligns across 9 bases. In germline, CDR1 is GTSNPN, CDR2 SVGIG (reference sequence). V dropped 0 bases and J dropped 3; count of bases not matched to a gene: 3. CDR3 length equals 15 residues. CDR3 DNA sequence: TGTGCCTGGAGTGTAGAGACAGGGGGCTACAATGAGCAGTTCTTC. Encoded protein: CAWSVETGGYNEQFF.

The V gene is TRBV9, the J gene TRBJ2-7; no clear D gene. Germline assignment: CDR1 SGDLS and CDR2 YYNGEE. CDR3 length equals 13 residues. V lost 3 bases and J 2 bases, leaving 9 bases between the germline ends. The CDR3 region has the DNA TGTGCCAGCAGCGCCTCCGATCCCTACGAGCAGTACTTC. As protein: CASSASDPYEQYF.

This clone was found once. The chain uses TRBV28 and TRBJ2-1; TRBD2 agrees at 8 bases. CDR1 MDHEN and CDR2 SYDVKM come from the germline V gene. This CDR3 contains 19 residues. Losses at the gene ends were 7 bases for V and 9 bases for J; bases not matched to a gene: 26. The CDR3 here is CASTHPWGRGGPGDGEQFF. As DNA, the CDR3 is TGTGCCAGCACCCACCCGTGGGGGCGCGGGGGGCCGGGGGACGGTGAGCAGTTCTTC.

The chain recombines TRBV28 with TRBJ2-5, with 13 positions matching TRBD2. Germline V gives CDR1 MDHEN, CDR2 SYDVKM. With 3 bases clipped from V and 3 bases from J, the junction kept 4 bases outside the gene matches. CDR3 length equals 16 residues. The CDR3 DNA reads TGTGCCAGCAGTTTGATAGGGACTAGCGGGGAAGAGACCCAGTACTTC. Translated: CASSLIGTSGEETQYF.

J is TRBJ1-5 and V is TRBV4-1; a possible D gene is TRBD1 (5 bases). This CDR3 contains 15 residues. V lost 1 base and J lost 2, with 9 bases in between. Germline loops: CDR1 MGHRA, CDR2 YSYEKL. CDR3: CASSQGRGGNQPQHF. In nucleotides, the CDR3 is TGCGCCAGCAGCCAAGGTAGGGGAGGCAATCAGCCCCAGCATTTT.

The sample holds a few counts of this clone. The chain couples TRBV4-1 to TRBJ2-7, with D possibly being TRBD2 (6 bases). The germline V gene has CDR1 MGHRA and CDR2 YSYEKL. V lost 1 base and J lost 2, with 6 bases in between. CDR3 length: 13 residues. The CDR3, as DNA: TGCGCCAGCAGCCAAGGGACTACCTACGAGCAGTACTTC. Its translation: CASSQGTTYEQYF.

The rearrangement links TRBV7-9 to TRBJ2-1; D uncertain. V dropped 3 bases and J dropped 0 bases, with 9 bases sitting between them. CDR1 is SEHNR, CDR2 FQNEAQ, per germline (reference sequence). The CDR3 is 15 residues long. This chain's CDR3 is CASSFLYDSYNEQFF. The DNA for the CDR3 is TGTGCCAGCAGCTTTCTCTACGACTCCTACAATGAGCAGTTCTTC.

The rearrangement joins TRBV29-1 to TRBJ1-1; TRBD1 matches 8 bases. This CDR3 comprises 12 residues. Trimming at V came to 4 bases and at J to 10 bases, leaving 8 bases not matched to a gene. CDR1 is SQVTM and CDR2 is ANQGSEA in the germline V gene. The CDR3: CSVVTGASRAFF. CDR3 bases: TGCAGCGTTGTGACAGGGGCCTCAAGAGCTTTCTTT.

The chain recombines TRBV28 with TRBJ2-1; a possible D gene is TRBD2 (7 bases). The CDR3 loop spans 15 amino acids. Per the germline V gene, CDR1 is MDHEN and CDR2 is SYDVKM. Trimming left V 1 base short and J 7 bases short, with 14 bases between. Written as DNA, the CDR3 is TGTGCCAGCAGTTTATTGGCGGGGGCGGGTAATGAGCAGTTCTTC. The encoded protein is CASSLLAGAGNEQFF. Full variable domain (rest looked up from reference TRBV28 and TRBJ2-1): DVKVTQSSRYLVKRTGEKVFLECVQDMDHENMFWYRQDPGLGLRLIYFSYDVKMKEKGDIPEGYSVSREKKERFSLILESASTNQTSMYLCASSLLAGAGNEQFFGPGTRLTVL.

The chain recombines TRBV27 with TRBJ2-3, with 10 bases aligning to TRBD2. The germline V gene encodes CDR1 MNHEY and CDR2 SMNVEV (reference sequence). The CDR3 totals 17 residues. V lost 1 base, J lost 5 bases, and 9 bases stayed unmatched. Here the CDR3 reads CASSLLPLAGELDTQYF. CDR3 in DNA: TGTGCCAGCAGTTTATTGCCCCTAGCGGGAGAATTAGATACGCAGTATTTT.

V and J are TRBV28 and TRBJ2-7; D uncertain. There are 11 residues in the CDR3. V was clipped by 4 bases and J by 7 bases, with 8 bases between them. Germline CDR1 MDHEN, CDR2 SYDVKM. The CDR3 sequence: CASSSTAEQYF. The CDR3 DNA sequence: TGTGCCAGCAGTTCTACAGCGGAGCAGTACTTC.

V and J are TRBV5-4 and TRBJ2-1; 7 nucleotides match TRBD2. This CDR3 has 13 amino acids. The J segment lost 9 bases and the V segment lost 1 base, leaving 4 bases of the junction unmatched. The germline gives CDR1 SGHNT, CDR2 YYREEE (reference sequence). CDR3 in amino acids: CASSLSGGPEQFF. The CDR3 DNA follows: TGTGCCAGCAGCTTGTCGGGAGGCCCTGAGCAGTTCTTC.

V is TRBV4-2 and J is TRBJ1-2; 8 bases fit TRBD1. CDR1 and CDR2 from the germline V gene are LGHNA and YNFKEQ. J lost 4 bases, V lost 0 bases, and 10 bases had no gene match. This CDR3 has 17 amino acids. The CDR3 region has the DNA TGTGCCAGCAGCCAAGATACGGGGACAGGACTAGTCTATGGCTACACCTTC. It specifies CASSQDTGTGLVYGYTF.

V gene TRBV5-6 combines with J gene TRBJ2-1; maybe TRBD2 (5 bases). The CDR3 has 15 residues. V lost 0 bases, J lost 6 bases, and 13 bases lay in between. From germline, CDR1 is SGHDT and CDR2 YYEEEE. The CDR3 sequence: CASSLGVALINEQFF. The CDR3 nucleotides read TGTGCCAGCAGCTTGGGAGTAGCGCTTATCAATGAGCAGTTCTTC.

V is TRBV9 and J is TRBJ2-2; TRBD1 matches 7 bases. There are 15 residues in the CDR3. J lost 4 bases, V lost 4 bases, and 7 bases had no gene match. Germline V gene data show CDR1 as SGDLS and CDR2 as YYNGEE. The CDR3 coding sequence is TGTGCCAGCAGCTTTGGGGGACAGCCCACCGGGGAGCTGTTTTTT. Its translation: CASSFGGQPTGELFF.

This chain uses TRBV6-5 with TRBJ2-3; TRBD2 matches 11 bases. Germline-derived CDR1 and CDR2 are MNHEY and SVGAGI. This CDR3 has 15 amino acids. Trimming removed 4 bases from V and 7 bases from J; junction bases left unmatched: 7. The CDR3 is CASSLVAGGQYTQYF. CDR3 sequence (DNA): TGTGCCAGCAGTTTGGTAGCGGGAGGGCAATATACGCAGTATTTT.

This chain links TRBV4-3 with TRBJ2-1; unclear D gene. This CDR3 contains 14 residues. Germline CDR1 reads LGHNA; CDR2 reads YSLEER. V lost 1 base, J lost 8 bases, and 12 bases lay in between. DNA for the CDR3: TGCGCCAGCAGCCAAGTCCCGGGTGGCCATGAGCAGTTCTTC. Encoded protein: CASSQVPGGHEQFF.

This clone was counted only a few times. The rearrangement uses TRBV7-8 and TRBJ2-5; 8 nucleotides agree with TRBD2. The CDR3 runs to 16 residues. V trimming: 1 base; J trimming: 0 bases; junction bases outside the gene matches: 4. Germline V gives CDR1 SGHVS, CDR2 FQNEAQ. The DNA of the CDR3 is TGTGCCAGCAGCTTAGGGGCGGGGGGACACCAAGAGACCCAGTACTTC. Its protein is CASSLGAGGHQETQYF.

This chain uses TRBV19 with TRBJ2-7; 9 nucleotides align to TRBD1. The CDR3 consists of 13 residues. V was clipped by 6 bases and J by 6 bases; unmatched bases: 6. From germline, CDR1 is LNHDA and CDR2 SQIVND (reference sequence). As DNA, the CDR3 is TGTGCCAGTAGCCCCGGGACAGGGATCGAGCAGTACTTC. The encoded protein is CASSPGTGIEQYF.

The table lists this clone with a count of one. The V call is TRBV9, the J call TRBJ2-1; 9 bases fit TRBD2. The CDR3 has 15 residues. The V and J ends lost 4 bases and 4 bases, in that order; junction bases with no gene match: 6. Germline lookup yields CDR1 SGDLS and CDR2 YYNGEE. The CDR3 spells CASSPPSGTYNEQFF. The CDR3 nucleotides read TGTGCCAGCAGCCCCCCTAGCGGGACTTACAATGAGCAGTTCTTC.

The V gene is TRBV9, the J gene TRBJ2-7; tentative D call: TRBD2 (5 bases). Trimming took 0 bases from V and 2 from J, leaving 9 bases between them. There are 14 residues in the CDR3. Germline values: CDR1 SGDLS, CDR2 YYNGEE. The CDR3 DNA reads TGTGCCAGCAGCGTAGTGGACTCCCCCTACGAGCAGTACTTC. Its translation: CASSVVDSPYEQYF.